This section outlines one T cell receptor beta chain sequence together with its context. Its target is not known. Following extraction, RNA underwent reverse transcription to cDNA, which served as the sequencing template. Measured with immunoSEQ multiplex PCR; TCRdb has only the in-frame clones, and not every one. Counted here are about 200,000 clones, roughly 60% occurring once; the ten biggest clones make up 1%. Described treatment: oral pan-JAK inhibitor, 5-10 mg twice daily. This sample stems from a study of CD8+ T cells in alopecia areata. Whole-study context: Each of the treated patients was given oral tofacitinib, 5 to 10 mg twice daily, for moderate-to-severe alopecia areata. Using the percentage of affected scalp area, treated patients' severity was scored.

Germline CDR1 and CDR2: SEHNR and FQNEAQ (reference sequence). The CDR3 covers 14 residues. The ends were cut back, 3 bases at V and 7 bases at J, with 15 bases in the middle. General study results and limits: Scalp clonality, along with expanded CD8+ clones among the top 100, was significantly decreased by tofacitinib.

This chain joins TRBV7-9 and TRBJ1-1; a weak D match, TRBD1 (5 bases). Material: CD4+ T cells sorted from blood, obtained at week 24, from a patient treated with tofacitinib. The sequence came from a human donor with alopecia areata. The DNA of the CDR3 is TGTGCCAGCAGCTTCTCCAGGGCGGACGGTGAAGCTTTCTTT. Amino acid sequence: CASSFSRADGEAFF.